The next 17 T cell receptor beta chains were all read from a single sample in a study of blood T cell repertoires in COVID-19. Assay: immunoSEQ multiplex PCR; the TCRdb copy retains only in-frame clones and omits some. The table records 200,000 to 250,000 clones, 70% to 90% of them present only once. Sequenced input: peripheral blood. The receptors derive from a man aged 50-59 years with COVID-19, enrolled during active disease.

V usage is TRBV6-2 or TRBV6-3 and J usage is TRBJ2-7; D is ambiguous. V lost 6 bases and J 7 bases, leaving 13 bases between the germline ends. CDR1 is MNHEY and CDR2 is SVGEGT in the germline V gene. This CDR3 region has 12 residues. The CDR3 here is CASSHLPLEQYF. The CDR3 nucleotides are TGTGCCAGCAGCCATCTACCACTAGAGCAGTACTTC.

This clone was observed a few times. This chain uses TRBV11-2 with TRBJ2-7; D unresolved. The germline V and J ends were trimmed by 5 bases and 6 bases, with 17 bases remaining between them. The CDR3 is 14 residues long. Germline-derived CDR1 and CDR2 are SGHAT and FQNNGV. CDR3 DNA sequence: TGTGCCAGCAGCGTTAGCCATGCCCTAGGCGAGCAGTACTTC. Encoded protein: CASSVSHALGEQYF.

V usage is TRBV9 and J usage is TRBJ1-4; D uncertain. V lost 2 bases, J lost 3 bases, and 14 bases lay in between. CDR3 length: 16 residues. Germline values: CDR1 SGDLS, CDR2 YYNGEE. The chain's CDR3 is CASSVDFGIPNEKLFF. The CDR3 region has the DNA TGTGCCAGCAGCGTGGACTTCGGGATACCTAATGAAAAACTGTTTTTT.

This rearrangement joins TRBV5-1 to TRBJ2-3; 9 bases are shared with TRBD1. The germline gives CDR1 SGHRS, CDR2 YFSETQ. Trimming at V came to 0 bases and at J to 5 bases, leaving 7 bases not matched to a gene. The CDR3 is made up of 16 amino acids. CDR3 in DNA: TGCGCCAGCAGCTTGGTGGACAGGGGAGGAAGAGATACGCAGTATTTT. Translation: CASSLVDRGGRDTQYF.

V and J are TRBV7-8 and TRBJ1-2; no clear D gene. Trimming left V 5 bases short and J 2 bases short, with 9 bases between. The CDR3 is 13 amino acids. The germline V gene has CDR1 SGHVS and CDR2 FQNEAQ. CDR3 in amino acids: CASSPRVNYGYTF. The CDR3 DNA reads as TGTGCCAGCAGCCCCCGAGTGAACTATGGCTACACCTTC.

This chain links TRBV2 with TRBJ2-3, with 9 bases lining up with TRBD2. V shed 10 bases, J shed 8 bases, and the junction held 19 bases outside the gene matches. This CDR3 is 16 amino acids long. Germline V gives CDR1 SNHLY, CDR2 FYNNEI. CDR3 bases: TGTGCCACCTCCAGTGGTCGTAGCGGGAGCTCCGGTACGCAGTATTTT. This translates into CATSSGRSGSSGTQYF.

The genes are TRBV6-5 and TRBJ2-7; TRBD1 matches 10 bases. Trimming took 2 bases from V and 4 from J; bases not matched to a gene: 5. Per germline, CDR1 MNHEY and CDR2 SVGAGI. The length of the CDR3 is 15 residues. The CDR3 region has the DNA TGTGCCAGCAGTTACACTCCGGGACAGGGGTACGAGCAGTACTTC. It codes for CASSYTPGQGYEQYF.

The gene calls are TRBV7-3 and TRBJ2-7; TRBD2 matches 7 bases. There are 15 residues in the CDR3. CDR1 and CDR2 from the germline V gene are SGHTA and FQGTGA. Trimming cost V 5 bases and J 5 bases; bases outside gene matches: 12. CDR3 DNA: TGTGCCAGCAGCCCGGGTGGGGCTAGCGGCCACGAGCAGTACTTC. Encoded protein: CASSPGGASGHEQYF.

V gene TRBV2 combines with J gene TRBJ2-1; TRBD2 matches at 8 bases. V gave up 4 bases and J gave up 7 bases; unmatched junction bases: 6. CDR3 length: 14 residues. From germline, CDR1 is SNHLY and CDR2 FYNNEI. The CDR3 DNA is TGTGCCAGCAGTGTAACGGGGGGGCTTAATGAGCAGTTCTTC. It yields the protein CASSVTGGLNEQFF.

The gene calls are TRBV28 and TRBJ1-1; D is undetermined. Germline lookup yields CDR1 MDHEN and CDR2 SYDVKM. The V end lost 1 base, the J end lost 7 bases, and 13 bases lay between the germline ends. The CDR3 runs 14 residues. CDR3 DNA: TGTGCCAGCAGTTTATTAAACCAGCGAAGTGAAGCTTTCTTT. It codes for CASSLLNQRSEAFF.

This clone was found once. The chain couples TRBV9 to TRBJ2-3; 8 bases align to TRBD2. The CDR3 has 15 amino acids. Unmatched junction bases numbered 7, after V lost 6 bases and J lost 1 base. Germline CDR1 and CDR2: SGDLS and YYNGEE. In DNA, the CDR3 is TGTGCCAGCACCACCGGGAGGGCGGGCACAGATACGCAGTATTTT. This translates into CASTTGRAGTDTQYF.

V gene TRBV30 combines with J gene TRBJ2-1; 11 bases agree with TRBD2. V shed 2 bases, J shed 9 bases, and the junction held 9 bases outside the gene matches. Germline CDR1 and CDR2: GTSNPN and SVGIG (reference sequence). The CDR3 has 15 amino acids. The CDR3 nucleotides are TGTGCCTGGAGTAATGTAGCGGGGGGGCCCAGTGAGCAGTTCTTC. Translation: CAWSNVAGGPSEQFF.

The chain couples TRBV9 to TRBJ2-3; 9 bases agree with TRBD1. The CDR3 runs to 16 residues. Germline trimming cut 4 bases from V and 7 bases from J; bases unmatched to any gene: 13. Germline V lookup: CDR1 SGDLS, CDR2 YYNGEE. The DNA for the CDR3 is TGTGCCAGCAGCTCCGGGGGGACAGGGATTGTGAATACGCAGTATTTT. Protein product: CASSSGGTGIVNTQYF.

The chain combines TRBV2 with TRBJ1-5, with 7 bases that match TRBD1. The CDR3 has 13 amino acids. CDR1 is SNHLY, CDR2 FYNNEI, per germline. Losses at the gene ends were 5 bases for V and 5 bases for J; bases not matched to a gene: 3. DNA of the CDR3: TGTGCCAGCAGTTACAGGGGAGATCAGCCCCAGCATTTT. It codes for CASSYRGDQPQHF. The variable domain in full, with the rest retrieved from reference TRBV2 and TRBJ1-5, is EPEVTQTPSHQVTQMGQEVILRCVPISNHLYFYWYRQILGQKVEFLVSFYNNEISEKSEIFDDQFSVERPDGSNFTLKIRSTKLEDSAMYFCASSYRGDQPQHFGDGTRLSIL.

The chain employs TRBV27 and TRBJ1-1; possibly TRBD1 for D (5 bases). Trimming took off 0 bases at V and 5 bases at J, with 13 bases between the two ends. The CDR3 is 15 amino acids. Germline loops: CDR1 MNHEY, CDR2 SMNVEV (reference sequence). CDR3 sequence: CASSLSTGGRTEAFF. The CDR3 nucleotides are TGTGCCAGCAGTTTATCGACCGGGGGGAGGACTGAAGCTTTCTTT.

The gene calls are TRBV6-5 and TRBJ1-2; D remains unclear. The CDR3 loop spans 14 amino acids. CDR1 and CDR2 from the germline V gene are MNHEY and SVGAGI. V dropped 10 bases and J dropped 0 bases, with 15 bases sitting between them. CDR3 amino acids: CATKPGSANYGYTF. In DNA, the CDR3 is TGTGCCACTAAACCGGGGTCAGCTAACTATGGCTACACCTTC.

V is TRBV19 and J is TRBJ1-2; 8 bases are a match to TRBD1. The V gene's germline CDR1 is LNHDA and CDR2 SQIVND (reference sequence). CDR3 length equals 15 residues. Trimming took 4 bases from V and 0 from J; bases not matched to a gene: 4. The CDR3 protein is CASSNGQGSNYGYTF. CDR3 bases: TGTGCCAGTAGTAACGGACAGGGCTCTAACTATGGCTACACCTTC.